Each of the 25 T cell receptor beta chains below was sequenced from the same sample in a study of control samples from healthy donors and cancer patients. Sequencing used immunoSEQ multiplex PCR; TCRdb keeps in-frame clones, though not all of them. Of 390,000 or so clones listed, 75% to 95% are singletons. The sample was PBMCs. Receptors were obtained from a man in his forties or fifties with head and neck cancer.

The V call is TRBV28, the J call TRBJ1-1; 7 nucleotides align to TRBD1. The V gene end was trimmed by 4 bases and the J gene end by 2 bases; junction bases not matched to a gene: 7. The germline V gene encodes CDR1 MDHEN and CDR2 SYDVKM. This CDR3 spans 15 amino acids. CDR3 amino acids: CASSYPGQINTEAFF. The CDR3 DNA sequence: TGTGCCAGCAGTTATCCGGGACAGATAAACACTGAAGCTTTCTTT.

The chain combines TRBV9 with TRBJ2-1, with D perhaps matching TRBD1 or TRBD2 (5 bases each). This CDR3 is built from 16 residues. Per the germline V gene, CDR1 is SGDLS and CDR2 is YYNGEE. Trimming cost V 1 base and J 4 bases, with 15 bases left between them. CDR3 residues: CASSVFGTFNYNEQFF. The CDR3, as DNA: TGTGCCAGCAGCGTATTCGGGACGTTCAATTACAATGAGCAGTTCTTC.

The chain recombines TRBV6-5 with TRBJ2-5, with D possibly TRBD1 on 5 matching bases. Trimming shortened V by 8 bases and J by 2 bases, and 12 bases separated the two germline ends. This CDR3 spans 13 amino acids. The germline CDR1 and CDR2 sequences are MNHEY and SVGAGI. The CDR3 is CASRRQPQETQYF. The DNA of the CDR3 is TGTGCCAGCCGGCGACAGCCACAAGAGACCCAGTACTTC.

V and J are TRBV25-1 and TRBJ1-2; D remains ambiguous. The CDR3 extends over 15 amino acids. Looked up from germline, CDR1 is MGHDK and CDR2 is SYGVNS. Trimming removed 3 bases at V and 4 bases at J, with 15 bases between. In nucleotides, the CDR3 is TGTGCCAGCAGTGATTTGGGGTTAGGCGTCTATGGCTACACCTTC. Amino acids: CASSDLGLGVYGYTF.

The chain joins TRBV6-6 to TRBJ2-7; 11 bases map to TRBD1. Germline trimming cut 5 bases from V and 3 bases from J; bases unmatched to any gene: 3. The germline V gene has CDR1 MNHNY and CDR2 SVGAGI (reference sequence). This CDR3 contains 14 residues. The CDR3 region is CASSGQGANYEQYF. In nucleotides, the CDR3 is TGTGCCAGCAGTGGACAGGGGGCCAACTACGAGCAGTACTTC.

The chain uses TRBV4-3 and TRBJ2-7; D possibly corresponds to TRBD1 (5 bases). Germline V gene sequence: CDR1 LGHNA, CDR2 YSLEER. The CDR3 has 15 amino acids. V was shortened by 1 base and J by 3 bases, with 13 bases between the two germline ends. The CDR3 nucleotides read TGCGCCAGCAGCCAAGGGAGACAGATCTACTACGAGCAGTACTTC. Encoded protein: CASSQGRQIYYEQYF.

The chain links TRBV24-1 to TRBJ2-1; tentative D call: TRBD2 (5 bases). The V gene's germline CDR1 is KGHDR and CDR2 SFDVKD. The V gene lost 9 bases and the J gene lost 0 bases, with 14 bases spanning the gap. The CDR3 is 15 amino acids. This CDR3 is CATGGGLSSYNEQFF. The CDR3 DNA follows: TGTGCCACCGGAGGTGGTCTTAGCTCCTACAATGAGCAGTTCTTC.

This CDR3 reads CASSPSGNSYEQYF. The CDR3 DNA reads TGTGCCAGTTCACCTAGCGGGAACTCCTACGAGCAGTACTTC. The genes are TRBV6-5 and TRBJ2-7, with 9 bases aligning to TRBD2. Germline CDR1 reads MNHEY; CDR2 reads SVGAGI. V was pared by 9 bases and J by 0 bases, with 6 bases of the junction left unmatched. The CDR3 consists of 14 residues.

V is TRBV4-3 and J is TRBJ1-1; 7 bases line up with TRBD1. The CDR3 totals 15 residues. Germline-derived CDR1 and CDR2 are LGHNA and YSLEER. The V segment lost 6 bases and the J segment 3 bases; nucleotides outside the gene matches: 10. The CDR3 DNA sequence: TGCGCCAGCAGGACCGACTGGCAGGGGGACACTGAAGCTTTCTTT. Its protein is CASRTDWQGDTEAFF.

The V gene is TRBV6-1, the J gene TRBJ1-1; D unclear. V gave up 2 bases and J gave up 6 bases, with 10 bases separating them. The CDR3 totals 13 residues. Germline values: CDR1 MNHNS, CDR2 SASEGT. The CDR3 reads CASSESRSAEAFF. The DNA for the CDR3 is TGTGCCAGCAGTGAATCCAGAAGCGCTGAAGCTTTCTTT.

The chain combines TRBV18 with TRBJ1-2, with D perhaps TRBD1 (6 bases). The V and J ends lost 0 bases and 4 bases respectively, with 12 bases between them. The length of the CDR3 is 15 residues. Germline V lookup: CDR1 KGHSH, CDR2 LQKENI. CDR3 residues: CASSPPGGGVYGYTF. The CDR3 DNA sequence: TGTGCCAGCTCACCACCCGGGGGGGGCGTCTATGGCTACACCTTC.

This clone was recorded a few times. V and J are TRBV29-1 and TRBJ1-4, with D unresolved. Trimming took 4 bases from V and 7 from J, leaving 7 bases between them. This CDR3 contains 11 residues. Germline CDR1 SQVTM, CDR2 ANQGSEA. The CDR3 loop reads CSVGLSEKLFF. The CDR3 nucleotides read TGCAGCGTTGGATTAAGTGAAAAACTGTTTTTT.

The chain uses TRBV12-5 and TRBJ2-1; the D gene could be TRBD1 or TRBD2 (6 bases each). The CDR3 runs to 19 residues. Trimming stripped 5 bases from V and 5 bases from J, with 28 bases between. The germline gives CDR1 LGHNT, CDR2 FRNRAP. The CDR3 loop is CASGLSGGGNSNWDNEQFF. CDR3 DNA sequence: TGTGCTAGTGGTCTGTCAGGAGGGGGTAACTCGAATTGGGACAATGAGCAGTTCTTC.

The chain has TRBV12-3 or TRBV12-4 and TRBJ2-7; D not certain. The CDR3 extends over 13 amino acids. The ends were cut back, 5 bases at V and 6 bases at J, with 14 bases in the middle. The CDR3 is CASSPTARSEQYF. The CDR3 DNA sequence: TGTGCCAGCAGTCCTACCGCGAGGTCCGAGCAGTACTTC.

In nucleotides, the CDR3 is TGTGCCAGCAGTCAGGGTGGGGGTAGCCCAGATACGCAGTATTTT. Protein product: CASSQGGGSPDTQYF. This chain connects TRBV7-2 to TRBJ2-3; D is possibly TRBD1 or TRBD2 (5 bases each). The length of the CDR3 is 15 residues. The germline V gene has CDR1 SGHTA and CDR2 FQGNSA. Deletions cut 6 bases from V and 4 bases from J, with 17 bases between.

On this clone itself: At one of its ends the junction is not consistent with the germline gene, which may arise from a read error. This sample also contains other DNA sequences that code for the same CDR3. The CDR3 region has the DNA TGCGCCAGCAGTCAAGAGAAATGGCCGGGGGGGTACCAAGAGACCCAGTACTTC. Translation gives CASSQEKWPGGYQETQYF. The chain couples TRBV4-3 to TRBJ2-5, with TRBD2 identical over 8 bases. Germline CDR1 and CDR2: LGHNA and YSLEER. This CDR3 spans 18 amino acids.

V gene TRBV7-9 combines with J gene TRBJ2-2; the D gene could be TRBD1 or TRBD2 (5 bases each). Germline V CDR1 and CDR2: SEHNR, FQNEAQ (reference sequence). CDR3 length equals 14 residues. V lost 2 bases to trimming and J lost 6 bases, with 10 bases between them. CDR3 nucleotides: TGTGCCAGCAGCTTAACCGGGACGCCCGGGGAGCTGTTTTTT. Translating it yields CASSLTGTPGELFF. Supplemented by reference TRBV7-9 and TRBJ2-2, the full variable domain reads DTGVSQNPRHKITKRGQNVTFRCDPISEHNRLYWYRQTLGQGPEFLTYFQNEAQLEKSRLLSDRFSAERPKGSFSTLEIQRTEQGDSAMYLCASSLTGTPGELFFGEGSRLTVL.

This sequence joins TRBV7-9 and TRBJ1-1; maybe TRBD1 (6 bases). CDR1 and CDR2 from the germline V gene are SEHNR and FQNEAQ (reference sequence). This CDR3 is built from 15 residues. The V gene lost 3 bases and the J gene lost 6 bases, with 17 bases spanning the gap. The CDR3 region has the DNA TGTGCCAGCAGCTTCAGGGGTGCGGAACACGCTGAAGCTTTCTTT. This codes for CASSFRGAEHAEAFF.

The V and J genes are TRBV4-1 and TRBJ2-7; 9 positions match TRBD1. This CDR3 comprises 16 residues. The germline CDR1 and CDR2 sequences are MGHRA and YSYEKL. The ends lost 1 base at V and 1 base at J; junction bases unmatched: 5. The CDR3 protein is CASSQAEGTGSYEQYF. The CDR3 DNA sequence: TGCGCCAGCAGCCAAGCGGAGGGGACAGGGTCCTACGAGCAGTACTTC.

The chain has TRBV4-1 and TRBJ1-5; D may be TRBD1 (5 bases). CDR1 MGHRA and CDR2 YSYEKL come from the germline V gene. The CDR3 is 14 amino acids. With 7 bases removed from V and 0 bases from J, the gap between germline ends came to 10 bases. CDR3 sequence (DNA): TGCGCCAGCAAAGGGGTGGGTAGCAATCAGCCCCAGCATTTT. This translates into CASKGVGSNQPQHF.

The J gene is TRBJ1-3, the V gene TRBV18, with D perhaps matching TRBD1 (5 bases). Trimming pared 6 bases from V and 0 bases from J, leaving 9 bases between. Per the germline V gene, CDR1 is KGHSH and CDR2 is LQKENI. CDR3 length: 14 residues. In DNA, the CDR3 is TGTGCCAGCTCGCACGACAGCTCTGGAAACACCATATATTTT. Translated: CASSHDSSGNTIYF.

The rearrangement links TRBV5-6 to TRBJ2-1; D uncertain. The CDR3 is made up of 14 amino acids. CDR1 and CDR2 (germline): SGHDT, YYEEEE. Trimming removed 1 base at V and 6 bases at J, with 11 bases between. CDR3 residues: CASSLPVGGNEQFF. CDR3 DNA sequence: TGTGCCAGCAGCTTGCCCGTCGGTGGCAATGAGCAGTTCTTC. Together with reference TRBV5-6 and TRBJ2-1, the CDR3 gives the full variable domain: DAGVTQSPTHLIKTRGQQVTLRCSPKSGHDTVSWYQQALGQGPQFIFQYYEEEERQRGNFPDRFSGHQFPNYSSELNVNALLLGDSALYLCASSLPVGGNEQFFGPGTRLTVL.

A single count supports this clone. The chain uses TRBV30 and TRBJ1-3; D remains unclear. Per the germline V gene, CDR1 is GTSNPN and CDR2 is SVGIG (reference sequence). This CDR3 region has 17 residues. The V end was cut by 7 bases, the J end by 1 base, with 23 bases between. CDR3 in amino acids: CAFQLTRVEGSGNTIYF. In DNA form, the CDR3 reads TGTGCCTTCCAACTAACTAGGGTGGAGGGATCTGGAAACACCATATATTTT.

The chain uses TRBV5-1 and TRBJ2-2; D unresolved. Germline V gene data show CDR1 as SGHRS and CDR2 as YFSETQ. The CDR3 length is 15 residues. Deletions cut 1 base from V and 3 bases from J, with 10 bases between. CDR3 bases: TGCGCCAGCAGCTTGATCGTCACCCACACCGGGGAGCTGTTTTTT. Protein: CASSLIVTHTGELFF. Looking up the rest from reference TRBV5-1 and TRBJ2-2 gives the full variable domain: KAGVTQTPRYLIKTRGQQVTLSCSPISGHRSVSWYQQTPGQGLQFLFEYFSETQRNKGNFPGRFSGRQFSNSRSEMNVSTLELGDSALYLCASSLIVTHTGELFFGEGSRLTVL.

The CDR3 region is CASSQGGLAGGRLGNEQYF. In DNA, the CDR3 is TGTGCCAGCAGCCAAGGTGGACTAGCGGGAGGTCGGCTGGGGAACGAGCAGTACTTC. This sequence joins TRBV4-2 and TRBJ2-7, with TRBD2 matching over 14 bases. Per the germline V gene, CDR1 is LGHNA and CDR2 is YNFKEQ. The CDR3 has 19 residues. V was clipped by 1 base and J by 5 bases; unmatched bases: 13.